Given below is one T cell receptor (beta chain) in context. What it binds is not known. This record belongs to a study of T cells in Graves' hyperthyroidism and ophthalmopathy. Notes on the study in general: A 13 V-J signature model discriminated ophthalmopathy versus stable hyperthyroidism. In blood, most of the thyroid clonotypes expanded above 0.001 were also present.

Exclusion followed for patients with uncontrolled infection, other autoimmune disease, pregnancy or lactation. Per germline, CDR1 PRHDT and CDR2 FYEKMQ (reference sequence). This CDR3 spans 12 amino acids. The V end lost 4 bases, the J end lost 8 bases, and 9 bases lay between the germline ends. Amplification of TCR beta CDR3 regions used RNA as the template. First-round RT-PCR with HTBI primers amplified the TCR CDR3 region. Using its own MiXCR run on the multiplex PCR reads, TCRdb lists one record per CDR3 protein. In the table there are about 270,000 distinct CDR3 sequences, 20% to 25% of which are singletons.

This clonotype originated in a young man with Graves' ophthalmopathy. Sequenced: blood. The V call is TRBV13, the J call TRBJ2-1; D ambiguous. The DNA for the CDR3 is TGTGCCAGCAGCTCGAGTGGGGATGAGCAGTTCTTC. Amino acid sequence: CASSSSGDEQFF.